This T cell receptor beta chain was retrieved from a study of T cell responses to AZD1222 COVID-19 vaccine. Overall study results and limits: Clonal diversity was possibly underestimated; the donors were predominantly white British and more often female. The CD4 TCRs associated with vaccination extended across spike and predominated at 160-218 and 743-854. Elevations in Spike-specific TCR breadth and depth followed administration of two AZD1222 doses. Reports indicate that nearly half of spike-specific TCRs are directed at unmutated variant regions.

Germline CDR1 SGHTA, CDR2 FQGTGA. V shed 1 base, J shed 5 bases, and the junction held 11 bases outside the gene matches. CDR3 length equals 18 residues. Remarks on this clone: Its matching antigen is unknown.

The data were produced by immunoSEQ multiplex PCR, yet TCRdb's version contains in-frame clones alone and is incomplete. The sample holds about 100,000 clones; 90% are singletons and the top ten take approximately 1.2%. The origin of this receptor is an adult in good health. The chain uses TRBV7-3 and TRBJ1-2, with TRBD1 identical over 12 bases. The sequencing used peripheral blood, collected on day 0 of AZD1222 vaccination. CDR3 loop: CASSLSGTGGSLRYGYTF. The CDR3 DNA sequence: TGTGCCAGCAGCTTAAGCGGGACAGGGGGCTCACTTAGATATGGCTACACCTTC.